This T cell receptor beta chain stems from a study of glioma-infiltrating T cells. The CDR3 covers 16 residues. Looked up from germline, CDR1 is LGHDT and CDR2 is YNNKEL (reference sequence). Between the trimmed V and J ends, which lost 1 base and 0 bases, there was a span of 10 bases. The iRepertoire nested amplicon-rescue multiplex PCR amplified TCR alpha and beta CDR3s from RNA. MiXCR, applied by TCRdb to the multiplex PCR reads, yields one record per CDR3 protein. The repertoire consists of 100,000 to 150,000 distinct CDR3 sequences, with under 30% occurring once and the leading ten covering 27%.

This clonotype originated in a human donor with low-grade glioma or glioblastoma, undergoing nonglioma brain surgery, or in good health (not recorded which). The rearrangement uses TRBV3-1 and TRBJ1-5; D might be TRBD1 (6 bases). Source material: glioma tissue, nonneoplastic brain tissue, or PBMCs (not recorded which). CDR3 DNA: TGTGCCAGCAGCCAAGCCGGGACACTTAGCAATCAGCCCCAGCATTTT. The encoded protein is CASSQAGTLSNQPQHF.